Presented here are 15 T cell receptor beta chains from one specimen sequenced in a study of T cell responses to AZD1222 COVID-19 vaccine. Assay used: immunoSEQ multiplex PCR; TCRdb lists only in-frame clones, some missing. The sample records 100,000 to 150,000 clones, around 87% being singletons. Sequenced material: peripheral blood, taken on day 0 of AZD1222 vaccination. The receptor source for this set is an adult in good health.

The V gene is TRBV27, the J gene TRBJ2-5; a possible D gene is TRBD2 (6 bases). This CDR3 is 12 amino acids long. V lost 6 bases and J lost 4, with 9 bases in between. The germline V gene has CDR1 MNHEY and CDR2 SMNVEV (reference sequence). CDR3 protein: CASSRGTETQYF. In nucleotides, the CDR3 is TGTGCCAGCAGCCGGGGGACAGAGACCCAGTACTTC.

The chain couples TRBV7-8 to TRBJ2-1; 13 bases are shared with TRBD2. Germline lookup yields CDR1 SGHVS and CDR2 FQNEAQ. Trimming removed 5 bases from V and 4 bases from J; junction bases left unmatched: 11. The CDR3 length is 18 residues. In DNA, the CDR3 is TGTGCCAGCAGCGGACTAGCGGGAGTAACCCCTCAGTACAATGAGCAGTTCTTC. It translates to CASSGLAGVTPQYNEQFF.

The count of this clone is one. The chain has TRBV3-1 (or the pseudogene TRBV3-2) and TRBJ2-4, with TRBD2 matching 13 bases. The junction had 6 bases not matched to a gene; V was cut back by 4 bases and J by 3 bases. The CDR3 contains 17 residues. Per the germline V gene, CDR1 is LGHDT and CDR2 is YNNKEL (reference sequence). The CDR3 here is CASSPVTSGGSKNIQYF. The CDR3 DNA reads as TGTGCCAGCAGCCCGGTGACTAGCGGGGGGAGCAAAAACATTCAGTACTTC.

The genes are TRBV29-1 and TRBJ2-1; 12 bases are a match to TRBD2. Germline CDR1 SQVTM, CDR2 ANQGSEA. This CDR3 region has 14 residues. Unmatched junction bases numbered 6, after V lost 4 bases and J lost 8 bases. The CDR3 here is CSVGLAGVFHEQFF. The CDR3 nucleotides read TGCAGCGTTGGACTAGCGGGAGTGTTCCATGAGCAGTTCTTC.

This chain connects TRBV11-2 to TRBJ1-4, with 7 bases aligning to TRBD1. CDR1 is SGHAT, CDR2 FQNNGV, per germline. Trimming cost V 0 bases and J 8 bases; bases outside gene matches: 12. CDR3 length: 17 residues. The CDR3 DNA is TGTGCCAGCAGCTTAGAATTGTCGGCTCCAGGGGGAGAAAAACTGTTTTTT. Translation: CASSLELSAPGGEKLFF.

This chain links TRBV7-3 with TRBJ2-1; 10 bases are shared with TRBD2. CDR1 SGHTA and CDR2 FQGTGA come from the germline V gene. V lost 5 bases, J lost 7 bases, and 5 bases stayed unmatched. CDR3 length equals 14 residues. CDR3 in DNA: TGTGCCAGCAGCCCTAGCGGGAGAGGGAATGAGCAGTTCTTC. This codes for CASSPSGRGNEQFF.

The chain recombines TRBV30 with TRBJ1-6; TRBD1 matches 10 bases. The CDR3 runs to 15 residues. The V segment lost 2 bases and the J segment 10 bases; nucleotides outside the gene matches: 8. The germline V gene encodes CDR1 GTSNPN and CDR2 SVGIG (reference sequence). For the CDR3, the DNA is TGTGCCTGGAGTTCAGACAGGGGGCTCGAGTCACCCCTCCACTTT. It is translated as CAWSSDRGLESPLHF.

This chain joins TRBV6-5 and TRBJ1-4; 7 positions match TRBD1. Per the germline V gene, CDR1 is MNHEY and CDR2 is SVGAGI. The CDR3 has 14 amino acids. V lost 6 bases and J lost 3; bases outside the gene matches: 4. CDR3 amino acids: CASRTGSANEKLFF. The CDR3, as DNA: TGTGCCAGCAGGACAGGGTCCGCTAATGAAAAACTGTTTTTT.

The chain combines TRBV6-2 or TRBV6-3 with TRBJ2-1; perhaps TRBD2 as D (5 bases). The V end lost 0 bases, the J end lost 0 bases, and 12 bases lay between the germline ends. The CDR3 is 17 amino acids. Germline V gene data show CDR1 as MNHEY and CDR2 as SVGEGT. Written as DNA, the CDR3 is TGTGCCAGCAGTTACTCGAGAGGGCGGAGCTCCTACAATGAGCAGTTCTTC. Translation gives CASSYSRGRSSYNEQFF.

The chain is built from TRBV6-4 and TRBJ1-1; 7 bases map to TRBD1. CDR1 and CDR2 from the germline V gene are MRHNA and SNTAGT. The V segment lost 4 bases and the J segment 7 bases; nucleotides outside the gene matches: 3. The CDR3 consists of 12 residues. CDR3 loop: CASSGQGFEAFF. The CDR3 DNA follows: TGTGCCAGCAGTGGACAGGGCTTTGAAGCTTTCTTT.

The chain carries TRBV19 and TRBJ2-2; the D gene could be TRBD1 or TRBD2 (7 bases each). Deletions cut 7 bases from V and 0 bases from J, with 12 bases between. Germline lookup yields CDR1 LNHDA and CDR2 SQIVND (reference sequence). The CDR3 runs 15 residues. The CDR3 nucleotides are TGTGCCAGTACCCAGGGGGGGGCGAACACCGGGGAGCTGTTTTTT. As protein: CASTQGGANTGELFF.

This clone was seen only once. The V and J genes are TRBV29-1 and TRBJ1-2; D gene unclear. V lost 5 bases, J lost 4 bases, and 11 bases lay in between. The CDR3 extends over 12 amino acids. Germline-derived CDR1 and CDR2 are SQVTM and ANQGSEA. CDR3 residues: CSVLRVSYGYTF. CDR3 sequence (DNA): TGCAGCGTTCTTCGTGTTAGCTATGGCTACACCTTC.

The chain joins TRBV29-1 to TRBJ2-1; D gene uncertain. The CDR3 spans 15 residues. Trimming took off 4 bases at V and 0 bases at J, with 13 bases between the two ends. Per germline, CDR1 SQVTM and CDR2 ANQGSEA. The CDR3 reads CSVVGGVDSYNEQFF. Here the CDR3 DNA reads TGCAGCGTTGTGGGCGGCGTTGACTCCTACAATGAGCAGTTCTTC.

The J gene is TRBJ1-3, the V gene TRBV7-9; D remains ambiguous. The germline V gene has CDR1 SEHNR and CDR2 FQNEAQ (reference sequence). V was clipped by 1 base and J by 0 bases, with 13 bases between them. The CDR3 length is 17 residues. DNA of the CDR3: TGTGCCAGCAGCTTAGAGGGCGGATGGGACTCTGGAAACACCATATATTTT. It is translated as CASSLEGGWDSGNTIYF. The full variable domain, rest sourced from reference TRBV7-9 and TRBJ1-3, is DTGVSQNPRHKITKRGQNVTFRCDPISEHNRLYWYRQTLGQGPEFLTYFQNEAQLEKSRLLSDRFSAERPKGSFSTLEIQRTEQGDSAMYLCASSLEGGWDSGNTIYFGEGSWLTVV.

The chain couples TRBV12-3 or TRBV12-4 to TRBJ1-1; D is unresolved. V lost 6 bases to trimming and J lost 11 bases, with 16 bases between them. CDR3 length: 12 residues. The CDR3: CASSLSRFTAFF. Here the CDR3 DNA reads TGTGCCAGCAGCCTCTCCAGATTTACGGCTTTCTTT.